Listed below are T cell receptor beta chains from one sample, sequenced in a study of STAT5B mutations in CD4+ large granular lymphocyte leukemia. Some clones are missing from TCRdb's copy, which holds only in-frame ones; the method was immunoSEQ multiplex PCR. Among 20,000 or so clones, over 80% were seen once, and the ten largest hold roughly 8.6%. Sequenced sample: CD4+ T cells from blood buffy coats. These receptors were collected from a human donor in good health. Each CDR3 is given with its conserved first and last residue. The D gene is left open where the match is weak. Some rows have no size entry. The others give once, few or many, or a class for an expanded clone.

size	V	D	J	CDR3	DNA
NA	TRBV28	TRBD1	TRBJ1-2	CASSSGAGQGAYGYTF	TGTGCCAGCAGTTCTGGTGCGGGACAGGGGGCTTATGGCTACACCTTC
NA	TRBV19	NA	TRBJ2-7	CASSTAGAYEQYF	TGTGCCAGTAGTACGGCAGGAGCCTACGAGCAGTACTTC
once	TRBV20-1	NA	TRBJ2-7	CSARVTYEQYF	TGCAGTGCTAGAGTTACATACGAGCAGTACTTC
NA	TRBV5-1	NA	TRBJ2-3	CASSFLGNTDTQYF	TGCGCCAGCAGCTTTCTGGGGAACACAGATACGCAGTATTTT
NA	TRBV5-4	NA	TRBJ1-4	CASSLGPDLSEKLFF	TGTGCCAGCAGCCTGGGACCTGACCTTTCTGAAAAACTGTTTTTT
NA	TRBV7-2	TRBD2	TRBJ2-1	CASSPGTSGSFDHEQFF	TGTGCCAGCAGCCCCGGGACTAGCGGGAGTTTTGACCATGAGCAGTTCTTC
once	TRBV11-2	NA	TRBJ2-5	CASSRTDGQRTQYF	TGTGCCAGCAGCCGAACTGACGGGCAAAGGACCCAGTACTTC
medium-sized	TRBV6-5	NA	TRBJ1-6	CASSYRERSPLHF	TGTGCCAGCAGTTACAGGGAAAGGTCACCCCTCCACTTT
NA	TRBV28	TRBD2	TRBJ2-5	CASSSPRGGSQETQYF	TGTGCCAGCAGTTCCCCACGGGGGGGAAGCCAAGAGACCCAGTACTTC
few	TRBV5-4	NA	TRBJ2-5	CASSLRGDKETQYF	TGTGCCAGCAGCTTGAGGGGGGATAAAGAGACCCAGTACTTC
once	TRBV6-1	TRBD1	TRBJ1-2	CASSDDRGTYSGYTF	TGTGCCAGCAGCGACGACAGGGGGACCTATAGTGGCTACACCTTC
NA	TRBV10-2	NA	TRBJ2-5	CASVRDTLQETQYF	TGCGCCAGCGTTAGGGACACCCTCCAAGAGACCCAGTACTTC
NA	TRBV10-3	NA	TRBJ2-2	CAISRTENTGELFF	TGTGCCATCAGTCGGACAGAGAACACCGGGGAGCTGTTTTTT
NA	TRBV4-3	TRBD2	TRBJ2-3	CASKLTSGRGDTQYF	TGCGCCAGCAAATTGACTAGCGGGAGGGGGGATACGCAGTATTTT
NA	TRBV5-1	NA	TRBJ2-1	CASSLGPGEWNEQFF	TGCGCCAGCAGCTTGGGGCCAGGGGAGTGGAATGAGCAGTTCTTC
NA	TRBV4-3	TRBD2	TRBJ2-3	CASSQDLAGGTDTQYF	TGCGCCAGCAGCCAAGATCTAGCGGGGGGCACAGATACGCAGTATTTT
NA	TRBV9	NA	TRBJ2-1	CASSASLPSYNEQFF	TGTGCCAGCAGCGCGTCCCTACCCTCCTACAATGAGCAGTTCTTC
NA	TRBV5-4	NA	TRBJ2-1	CASSSSTGSYNEQFF	TGTGCCAGCAGCTCCTCCACCGGCTCCTACAATGAGCAGTTCTTC
NA	TRBV7-3	NA	TRBJ2-3	CASSLQGDTQYF	TGTGCCAGCAGCTTGCAGGGAGATACGCAGTATTTT
NA	TRBV5-1	TRBD1	TRBJ1-5	CASSYTGTGDQPQHF	TGCGCCAGCAGCTATACCGGGACAGGGGATCAGCCCCAGCATTTT
few	TRBV2	NA	TRBJ1-5	CASSVERGNQPQHF	TGTGCCAGCAGTGTGGAAAGGGGCAATCAGCCCCAGCATTTT
NA	TRBV5-1	NA	TRBJ2-7	CASSLDVGDSTYEQYF	TGCGCCAGCAGCTTAGATGTCGGGGACTCTACCTACGAGCAGTACTTC
NA	TRBV11-2	TRBD1	TRBJ2-7	CASSLGAGTGFYEQYF	TGTGCCAGCAGCTTAGGTGCCGGGACAGGGTTCTACGAGCAGTACTTC